What follows are 13 T cell receptor beta chains derived from one specimen sequenced in a study of spatial heterogeneity in lung cancer. Time point reported: sample taken at primary tumor resection. Tumor, nontumor lung or frozen PBMC supplied whole RNA that was sequenced unsorted. TCRdb analysed the 5' RACE reads with MiXCR anew, one entry per CDR3 protein. This sample has 35,000 or so distinct CDR3 sequences, with 4% to 6% found just once. Material: PBMCs, obtained at surgery. All receptors derive from a female donor with early-stage non-small cell lung cancer.

This clonotype was detected ten times or more. The V gene is TRBV6-2 or TRBV6-3, the J gene TRBJ2-5; 7 bases fit TRBD1. CDR1 is MNHEY, CDR2 SVGEGT, per germline. The V segment lost 5 bases and the J segment 5 bases; nucleotides outside the gene matches: 11. The CDR3 covers 15 residues. CDR3 sequence: CASSGYRGVEETQYF. As DNA, the CDR3 is TGTGCCAGCAGTGGCTACAGGGGAGTGGAGGAGACCCAGTACTTC.

This clonotype was seen many times. This chain connects TRBV5-1 to TRBJ1-5, with TRBD1 matching 7 bases. CDR1 and CDR2 (germline): SGHRS, YFSETQ. With V trimmed by 4 bases and J by 3 bases, 4 bases remained unmatched. This CDR3 spans 14 amino acids. CDR3 DNA: TGCGCCAGCAGCCCTGGGACAGACAATCAGCCCCAGCATTTT. Amino acids: CASSPGTDNQPQHF.

This clonotype was observed many times. The chain uses TRBV18 and TRBJ2-7, with D maybe TRBD1 (5 bases). Germline lookup yields CDR1 KGHSH and CDR2 LQKENI. This CDR3 spans 14 amino acids. Between the trimmed V and J ends, which lost 3 bases and 2 bases, there was a span of 11 bases. The CDR3 DNA is TGTGCCAGCTCACCCCTACAGGACGCCTACGAGCAGTACTTC. Translation gives CASSPLQDAYEQYF.

In this sample, this clonotype turned up many times. This chain uses TRBV7-9 with TRBJ2-7; 7 bases fit TRBD1. Germline V gene data show CDR1 as SEHNR and CDR2 as FQNEAQ (reference sequence). J lost 3 bases, V lost 5 bases, and 7 bases had no gene match. CDR3 length: 14 residues. The CDR3 region has the DNA TGTGCCAGCAGCGGACCCACAGGGGACTACGAGCAGTACTTC. It specifies CASSGPTGDYEQYF. Full variable domain (rest looked up from reference TRBV7-9 and TRBJ2-7): DTGVSQNPRHKITKRGQNVTFRCDPISEHNRLYWYRQTLGQGPEFLTYFQNEAQLEKSRLLSDRFSAERPKGSFSTLEIQRTEQGDSAMYLCASSGPTGDYEQYFGPGTRLTVT.

Many counts were recorded for this clonotype. The CDR3 region is CASRRLGQGAYEQYF. The CDR3 region has the DNA TGTGCCAGCAGGCGCCTAGGCCAAGGGGCCTACGAGCAGTACTTC. The genes are TRBV6-2 or TRBV6-3 and TRBJ2-7, with a weak D call TRBD1 (5 bases). Trimming cost V 6 bases and J 2 bases, with 17 bases left between them. This CDR3 has 15 residues. Germline CDR1 is MNHEY and CDR2 is SVGEGT.

This clonotype was detected many times. The chain employs TRBV11-2 and TRBJ2-1; possible D gene TRBD1, 5 bases. The CDR3 runs to 15 residues. Germline CDR1 SGHAT, CDR2 FQNNGV. V gave up 2 bases and J gave up 3 bases, with 11 bases separating them. The CDR3 loop is CASSLTADIYNEQFF. As DNA, the CDR3 is TGTGCCAGCAGCTTAACGGCGGACATCTACAATGAGCAGTTCTTC.

This clonotype was counted many times. V gene TRBV29-1 combines with J gene TRBJ1-2; the match to TRBD1 covers 11 bases. The V gene end was trimmed by 4 bases and the J gene end by 13 bases; junction bases not matched to a gene: 17. Germline assignment: CDR1 SQVTM and CDR2 ANQGSEA. The CDR3 consists of 15 residues. The CDR3 reads CSVGPPRGGQGALTF. The CDR3 DNA reads as TGCAGCGTTGGACCACCCCGGGGCGGACAGGGGGCCCTCACCTTC.

There are many counts of this clonotype. This sequence joins TRBV6-2 or TRBV6-3 and TRBJ2-3; D might be TRBD2 (5 bases). V shed 5 bases and J shed 1 base, with 7 bases lying between them. From germline, CDR1 is MNHEY and CDR2 SVGEGT. The CDR3 extends over 13 amino acids. The CDR3 loop reads CASSAGGTDTQYF. The CDR3 region has the DNA TGTGCCAGCAGTGCCGGGGGCACAGATACGCAGTATTTT.

This clonotype has at least ten counts. The chain couples TRBV30 to TRBJ1-2; D call uncertain. Germline-derived CDR1 and CDR2 are GTSNPN and SVGIG (reference sequence). V lost 4 bases and J 8 bases, leaving 11 bases between the germline ends. This CDR3 has 11 residues. CDR3 region: CAWTRPGGYTF. The CDR3 DNA is TGTGCCTGGACCCGGCCCGGAGGCTACACCTTC.

This clonotype was counted at least ten times. This sequence joins TRBV20-1 and TRBJ2-7, with D tentatively TRBD2 (6 bases). The CDR3 sequence is 11 residues long. Germline V gene data show CDR1 as DFQATT and CDR2 as SNEGSKA (reference sequence). V shed 7 bases and J shed 7 bases, with 14 bases lying between them. Written as DNA, the CDR3 is TGCAGTGTTCCGGGACTCTCGGAGCAGTACTTC. Protein sequence: CSVPGLSEQYF.

This clonotype was seen many times. The V call is TRBV30, the J call TRBJ2-1; 10 nucleotides align to TRBD1. The CDR3 consists of 18 residues. Germline assignment: CDR1 GTSNPN and CDR2 SVGIG (reference sequence). V gave up 0 bases and J gave up 7 bases; unmatched junction bases: 15. DNA of the CDR3: TGTGCCTGGAGTGTACGCGGAATGGGGACAGGGGTTGGAAATGAGCAGTTCTTC. This translates into CAWSVRGMGTGVGNEQFF.

J is TRBJ2-6 and V is TRBV5-1; D not resolved. Germline V gene sequence: CDR1 SGHRS, CDR2 YFSETQ. Trimming removed 3 bases at V and 0 bases at J, with 7 bases between. The CDR3 is 15 amino acids. DNA for the CDR3: TGCGCCAGCAGCTCCGGAGACTCTGGGGCCAACGTCCTGACTTTC. Protein: CASSSGDSGANVLTF.

This clonotype was detected many times. The chain recombines TRBV6-2 or TRBV6-3 with TRBJ2-7; the D gene could be TRBD1 or TRBD2 (5 bases each). The CDR3 runs 13 residues. V was cut by 2 bases and J by 4 bases, with 9 bases left in between. Germline V gene sequence: CDR1 MNHEY, CDR2 SVGEGT. The CDR3 DNA is TGTGCCAGCAGTTACAGGGACCGGTACGAGCAGTACTTC. It codes for CASSYRDRYEQYF.